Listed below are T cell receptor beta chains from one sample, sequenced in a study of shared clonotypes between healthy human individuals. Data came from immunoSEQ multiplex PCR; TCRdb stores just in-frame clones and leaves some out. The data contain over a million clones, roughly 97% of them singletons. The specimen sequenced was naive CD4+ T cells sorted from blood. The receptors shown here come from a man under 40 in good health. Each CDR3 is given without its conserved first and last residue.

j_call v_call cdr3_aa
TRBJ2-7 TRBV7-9 ASSLKGFRYEQY
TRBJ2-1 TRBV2 ASSEFRGGTYNEQF
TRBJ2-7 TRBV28 ASSFPQGFGYEQY
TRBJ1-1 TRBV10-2 ASSDSPGQPTAT
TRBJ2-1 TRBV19 ATKRGGTRRINEQF
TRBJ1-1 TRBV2 ASRGLDSEAF
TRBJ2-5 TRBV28 ASGPGFGAQY
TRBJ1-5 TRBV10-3 AIRVSGDQPQH
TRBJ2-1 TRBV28 ASSLWRLRDSANEQF
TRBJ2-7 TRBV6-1 ASLETSLYEQY
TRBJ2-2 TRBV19 ASSALQGANTGELF
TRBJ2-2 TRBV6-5 ASRPGQGRTGELF
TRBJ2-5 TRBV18 ASSPLIAGGRLETQY